Each of the 19 T cell receptor beta chains below was sequenced from the same sample in a study of cytotoxic CD8 clonotypes in ibrutinib-treated CLL. The table came from immunoSEQ multiplex PCR; TCRdb's copy has only in-frame clones and leaves some out. The sample yields about 300,000 clones, around 77% seen once. The sample was PBMCs, taken at disease progression, from a patient treated with ibrutinib. These TCRs come from a human donor with chronic lymphocytic leukemia.

V and J are TRBV9 and TRBJ2-3, with D tentatively TRBD2 (6 bases). Between the trimmed V and J ends, which lost 7 bases and 6 bases, there was a span of 18 bases. CDR1 is SGDLS and CDR2 is YYNGEE in the germline V gene. The CDR3 is made up of 14 amino acids. CDR3 in amino acids: CASRRDSFPDTQYF. The CDR3 DNA is TGTGCCAGCCGGAGGGACTCTTTCCCTGATACGCAGTATTTT.

V and J are TRBV11-2 and TRBJ1-5; D is ambiguous. V was pared by 1 base and J by 0 bases, with 7 bases between. The CDR3 extends over 15 amino acids. From germline, CDR1 is SGHAT and CDR2 FQNNGV. In DNA form, the CDR3 reads TGTGCCAGCAGCTTAGGACACTATAGCAATCAGCCCCAGCATTTT. It encodes CASSLGHYSNQPQHF. The whole variable domain, filled in from reference TRBV11-2 and TRBJ1-5, reads EAGVAQSPRYKIIEKRQSVAFWCNPISGHATLYWYQQILGQGPKLLIQFQNNGVVDDSQLPKDRFSAERLKGVDSTLKIQPAKLEDSAVYLCASSLGHYSNQPQHFGDGTRLSIL.

The chain is built from TRBV6-5 and TRBJ1-5; the D is unclear. The CDR3 runs 13 residues. Germline V gene lookup returns CDR1 MNHEY and CDR2 SVGAGI. The V and J ends lost 0 bases and 3 bases respectively, with 3 bases between them. The CDR3 here is CASSYSDNQPQHF. Written as DNA, the CDR3 is TGTGCCAGCAGTTACTCCGACAATCAGCCCCAGCATTTT.

This clone was detected only a few times. CDR3 sequence: CASSEDLLGTEAFF. CDR3 DNA: TGTGCCAGCAGTGAGGACTTACTGGGGACTGAAGCTTTCTTT. V is TRBV2 and J is TRBJ1-1; D ambiguous. The CDR3 totals 14 residues. V was shortened by 3 bases and J by 5 bases, with 13 bases between the two germline ends. Germline CDR1 is SNHLY and CDR2 is FYNNEI.

The chain uses TRBV28 and TRBJ2-3, with a weak D call TRBD1 (6 bases). The CDR3 has 16 residues. The germline gives CDR1 MDHEN, CDR2 SYDVKM. The V gene lost 5 bases and the J gene lost 1 base, with 16 bases spanning the gap. DNA of the CDR3: TGTGCCAGCAGTCCTTCGGGACACAGGGGCACAGATACGCAGTATTTT. This sequence encodes CASSPSGHRGTDTQYF.

The V gene is TRBV4-1, the J gene TRBJ1-2; 10 bases are a match to TRBD1. The germline V gene encodes CDR1 MGHRA and CDR2 YSYEKL. V was pared by 0 bases and J by 6 bases, with 7 bases of the junction left unmatched. The CDR3 sequence is 16 residues long. CDR3 DNA: TGCGCCAGCAGCCAAGATCGGACAGGGGGGCTTCATGGCTACACCTTC. Translation: CASSQDRTGGLHGYTF.

V usage is TRBV14 and J usage is TRBJ1-6; D may be TRBD1 (5 bases). Germline lookup yields CDR1 SGHDN and CDR2 FVKESK. The CDR3 length is 14 residues. V was cut by 1 base and J by 10 bases, with 11 bases left in between. CDR3 sequence reads: CASSQVRGESPLHF. The CDR3 nucleotides are TGTGCCAGCAGCCAAGTGCGAGGGGAGTCACCCCTCCACTTT.

The chain uses TRBV7-8 and TRBJ2-5; perhaps TRBD2 as D (6 bases). Trimming removed 1 base from V and 5 bases from J, with 8 bases in between. The CDR3 covers 13 residues. The germline gives CDR1 SGHVS, CDR2 FQNEAQ. The CDR3 bases are TGTGCCAGCAGCTTAGTAGGGAGGGAGACCCAGTACTTC. Translation gives CASSLVGRETQYF.

The rearrangement uses TRBV7-6 and TRBJ1-1; perhaps TRBD1 as D (6 bases). V gave up 4 bases and J gave up 2 bases, with 17 bases separating them. Germline lookup yields CDR1 SGHVS and CDR2 FNYEAQ. CDR3 length: 16 amino acids. For the CDR3, the DNA is TGTGCCAGCAGCTCCTCCACGGGGACACTCAACACTGAAGCTTTCTTT. Its translation: CASSSSTGTLNTEAFF.

As for this clone: Other DNA sequences in this sample translate to the same CDR3. The chain links TRBV27 to TRBJ1-5; D perhaps matches TRBD1 (6 bases). This CDR3 contains 13 residues. Germline CDR1 reads MNHEY; CDR2 reads SMNVEV (reference sequence). V lost 5 bases and J 2 bases, leaving 7 bases between the germline ends. DNA for the CDR3: TGTGCCAGCAGTAGACAGGGCAATCAGCCCCAGCATTTT. Translated, it gives CASSRQGNQPQHF.

The chain links TRBV9 to TRBJ2-7, with a possible D match to TRBD1 (5 bases). V was clipped by 6 bases and J by 2 bases, with 15 bases between them. The CDR3 has 14 residues. CDR1 and CDR2 (germline): SGDLS, YYNGEE. CDR3: CASTDGASPYEQYF. The CDR3 bases are TGTGCCAGCACAGATGGGGCCTCCCCCTACGAGCAGTACTTC.

The gene calls are TRBV29-1 and TRBJ1-4, with 7 bases that match TRBD1. With 0 bases clipped from V and 5 bases from J, the junction kept 3 bases outside the gene matches. The CDR3 sequence is 14 residues long. Germline V gene lookup returns CDR1 SQVTM and CDR2 ANQGSEA. CDR3 DNA: TGCAGCGTTGAAGATAAGGGGGCGAATGAAAAACTGTTTTTT. Translated, it gives CSVEDKGANEKLFF.

The V and J genes are TRBV7-8 and TRBJ2-5; no reliable D call. Germline V lookup: CDR1 SGHVS, CDR2 FQNEAQ. CDR3 length: 12 amino acids. The V end was cut by 8 bases, the J end by 0 bases, with 7 bases between. CDR3 loop: CASVGYQETQYF. In nucleotides, the CDR3 is TGTGCCAGCGTAGGGTACCAAGAGACCCAGTACTTC.

As for this clone: Mismatch with germline at one junction end may stem from a read error. This chain joins TRBV23-1 and TRBJ1-3, with D perhaps matching TRBD1 (6 bases). TRBV23-1 is flagged as an ORF with uncertain function. This CDR3 spans 16 amino acids. The DNA for the CDR3 is TGCGCCAGCAGTCAATCGCCAGCGCGGAGAGATAGGGGGGATCATTTT. Its translation is CASSQSPARRDRGDHF.

This clone was picked up many times. V usage is TRBV7-3 and J usage is TRBJ1-2; TRBD1 matches 7 bases. The CDR3 is 16 residues long. V trimming: 2 bases; J trimming: 2 bases; junction bases outside the gene matches: 8. Germline V gene data show CDR1 as SGHTA and CDR2 as FQGTGA. CDR3 sequence (DNA): TGTGCCAGCAGCTTAGCTGTGGGACAGACAAACTATGGCTACACCTTC. It yields the protein CASSLAVGQTNYGYTF.

V is TRBV6-5 and J is TRBJ2-1; TRBD2 matches 8 bases. J gave up 6 bases and V 4 bases, and 5 bases lay outside the gene matches. The CDR3 spans 14 residues. Germline CDR1 MNHEY, CDR2 SVGAGI. In DNA, the CDR3 is TGTGCCAGCAGTTCCAGCGGGAGTCTCAATGAGCAGTTCTTC. Protein: CASSSSGSLNEQFF.

The chain is built from TRBV5-6 and TRBJ2-7, with a weak D call TRBD1 (5 bases). This CDR3 has 12 residues. Trimming stripped 4 bases from V and 3 bases from J, with 8 bases between. CDR1 is SGHDT, CDR2 YYEEEE, per germline. CDR3 sequence reads: CASSPGRYEQYF. CDR3 DNA sequence: TGTGCCAGCAGCCCAGGGCGCTACGAGCAGTACTTC.

The rearrangement links TRBV5-8 to TRBJ2-7; 14 nucleotides agree with TRBD2. Looked up from germline, CDR1 is SGHTS and CDR2 is YDEGEE. V shed 3 bases, J shed 8 bases, and the junction held 7 bases outside the gene matches. This CDR3 has 15 residues. The CDR3 DNA is TGTGCCAGCAGCTCCGGACTAGCGGGAGGCGAGCAGCAGTACTTC. Its translation: CASSSGLAGGEQQYF.

This chain uses TRBV5-4 with TRBJ2-5; D perhaps matches TRBD1 (7 bases). Germline assignment: CDR1 SGHNT and CDR2 YYREEE (reference sequence). CDR3 length equals 14 residues. The V end lost 3 bases, the J end lost 4 bases, and 13 bases lay between the germline ends. The CDR3 DNA follows: TGTGCCAGCAGCTCCAGGGGGGTTAGAGAGACCCAGTACTTC. Amino acid sequence: CASSSRGVRETQYF.